This TCR beta chain is from a study of cytomegalovirus exposure and HLA in healthy donors. The study's findings and limits: An analysis that was carried out later associated 15,000 to 20,000 TCR beta sequences with HLA alleles at 0.05 false discovery rate. A later analysis linked a missense variant in DCLRE1C to the trimming of TCR beta V and J genes.

The PCR had 60 Vbeta and 13 Jbeta primers. Sequencing was performed with immunoSEQ multiplex PCR; in TCRdb, only in-frame clones are kept and a portion is missing. This sample carries 90,000 to 95,000 clones, 80% of them seen once, and the ten largest clones take roughly 2%. Concerning this clone itself: Its cognate antigen is unknown.

Germline V CDR1 and CDR2: MNHEY, SVGAGI. The CDR3 is 15 residues long. The V gene lost 4 bases and the J gene lost 0 bases, with 10 bases spanning the gap. This chain links TRBV6-5 with TRBJ1-3; D is unclear. The sequence came from a man younger than 30 in good health and CMV-seronegative. Material for sequencing was PBMCs. The CDR3 loop reads CASSLGRPSGNTIYF. DNA for the CDR3: TGTGCCAGCAGTTTGGGCCGGCCCTCTGGAAACACCATATATTTT.